This T cell receptor beta chain was observed in a study of radiation and T cells in renal cell carcinoma. Study results and limitations: Top tumor clonotypes rose in blood 2 weeks post-radiation, then contracted.

Germline CDR1 SGDLS, CDR2 YYNGEE. Losses at the gene ends were 0 bases for V and 7 bases for J; bases not matched to a gene: 2. This CDR3 has 14 amino acids. As regards this clone: Antigen unknown.

The time point: blood 4 weeks post-SBRT, at nephrectomy. The treatment was: 15 Gy SBRT to primary tumor, nephrectomy 4 weeks later. Serial blood draws occurred at baseline and 2 and 4 weeks post-SBRT. Clear cell pathology was present in this patient's renal cell carcinoma. Libraries were prepared by immunoSEQ multiplex PCR; TCRdb keeps only in-frame clonotypes and omits some of them. The sample includes about 77,000 clones, roughly 83% of them seen just once. The receptor's source is an older woman with renal cell carcinoma. Specimen: blood, collected from a patient whose treatment included radiotherapy and nephrectomy. The gene calls are TRBV9 and TRBJ1-2; TRBD1 aligns across 11 bases. The CDR3 loop is CASSVEGTGGGYTF. Written as DNA, the CDR3 is TGTGCCAGCAGCGTAGAGGGGACAGGGGGTGGCTACACCTTC.